One and the same sample provided the 11 T cell receptor beta chains below, sequenced in a study of PD-L1 blockade in urothelial cancer. Noted time point: pretreatment peripheral blood. The method was immunoSEQ multiplex PCR; TCRdb's version includes in-frame clones alone and lacks a portion of them. The sample has roughly 91,000 clones, roughly 84% seen once. The sequenced sample was PBMCs, obtained around atezolizumab (anti-PD-L1) treatment. These receptors were obtained from a man in his 60s with urothelial cancer.

This chain links TRBV5-4 with TRBJ2-2; the match to TRBD1 covers 9 bases. CDR3 length: 19 residues. The germline V gene has CDR1 SGHNT and CDR2 YYREEE (reference sequence). Germline trimming cut 3 bases from V and 0 bases from J; bases unmatched to any gene: 12. Written as DNA, the CDR3 is TGTGCCAGCAGCTGGGGATACTTCACAGGGGGCTCGAACACCGGGGAGCTGTTTTTT. Translating gives CASSWGYFTGGSNTGELFF.

The chain is built from TRBV2 and TRBJ2-5; 14 bases fit TRBD2. Germline lookup yields CDR1 SNHLY and CDR2 FYNNEI. The V and J ends lost 2 bases and 5 bases, in that order; junction bases with no gene match: 4. The CDR3 sequence is 16 residues long. As DNA, the CDR3 is TGTGCCAGCAGTGAAAGGACTAGCGGGGGGCTCGAGACCCAGTACTTC. Translated, it gives CASSERTSGGLETQYF.

The rearrangement links TRBV4-3 to TRBJ1-2; D unclear. V shed 5 bases and J shed 5 bases, with 9 bases lying between them. The CDR3 is made up of 12 amino acids. CDR1 LGHNA and CDR2 YSLEER come from the germline V gene. The CDR3 region has the DNA TGCGCCAGCAGCGACGACTGGTATGGCTACACCTTC. Residues: CASSDDWYGYTF.

V is TRBV7-3 and J is TRBJ2-6; 8 bases match TRBD1. This CDR3 has 18 residues. J was trimmed by 4 bases and V by 5 bases; bases with no gene match: 13. Germline CDR1 and CDR2: SGHTA and FQGTGA. The CDR3 protein is CASSAQGNRGSGANVLTF. The CDR3 nucleotides are TGTGCCAGCAGCGCCCAGGGCAACAGGGGGAGCGGGGCCAACGTCCTGACTTTC.

The V and J genes are TRBV18 and TRBJ1-4; D gene unclear. Trimming took 3 bases from V and 7 from J, leaving 15 bases between them. This CDR3 has 15 residues. Germline assignment: CDR1 KGHSH and CDR2 LQKENI. As DNA, the CDR3 is TGTGCCAGCTCACCGGAGGAAGGGTTAGGTGAAAAACTGTTTTTT. Its protein is CASSPEEGLGEKLFF.

The chain uses TRBV6-1 and TRBJ1-5; D is unclear. Germline CDR1 is MNHNS and CDR2 is SASEGT. The V gene lost 2 bases and the J gene lost 0 bases, with 8 bases spanning the gap. The CDR3 spans 15 residues. Here the CDR3 DNA reads TGTGCCAGCAGTGAATCGGGGAATAGCAATCAGCCCCAGCATTTT. Translated: CASSESGNSNQPQHF.

This chain links TRBV18 with TRBJ2-5; D unclear. CDR3 length: 13 residues. Trimming took off 5 bases at V and 4 bases at J, with 11 bases between the two ends. Germline V gene lookup returns CDR1 KGHSH and CDR2 LQKENI. The CDR3 nucleotides read TGTGCCAGCTCATCTTTAGTCGGAGAGACCCAGTACTTC. Translated: CASSSLVGETQYF.

The rearrangement uses TRBV7-9 and TRBJ2-7, with a weak D call TRBD2 (6 bases). This CDR3 is 14 amino acids long. Germline V gene lookup returns CDR1 SEHNR and CDR2 FQNEAQ (reference sequence). V shed 4 bases and J shed 4 bases, with 14 bases lying between them. CDR3 in amino acids: CASSSNWGDYEQYF. The DNA of the CDR3 is TGTGCCAGCAGCTCCAACTGGGGGGATTACGAGCAGTACTTC.

This rearrangement joins TRBV11-2 to TRBJ2-7, with D tentatively TRBD1 (6 bases). V was trimmed by 5 bases and J by 4 bases, leaving 18 bases between them. This CDR3 spans 15 amino acids. Per germline, CDR1 SGHAT and CDR2 FQNNGV. CDR3 DNA sequence: TGTGCCAGCAGCCCCCGACAGGCATCGTCATACGAGCAGTACTTC. Translation gives CASSPRQASSYEQYF.

The chain employs TRBV7-2 and TRBJ2-1, with a tentative D call TRBD2 (5 bases). V gave up 6 bases and J gave up 4 bases, with 16 bases separating them. Germline V gene data show CDR1 as SGHTA and CDR2 as FQGNSA. The CDR3 is 15 amino acids. This chain's CDR3 is CASSLSGTQYNEQFF. The DNA for the CDR3 is TGTGCCAGCAGTCTTTCGGGAACCCAATACAATGAGCAGTTCTTC.

The CDR3 nucleotides read TGTGCCGCCGGGGGGCTTCCGAACACCGGGGAGCTGTTTTTT. It is translated as CAAGGLPNTGELFF. J is TRBJ2-2 and V is TRBV6-5; possible D gene TRBD2, 7 bases. The CDR3 consists of 14 residues. The V and J ends lost 11 bases and 0 bases respectively, with 13 bases between them. Looked up from germline, CDR1 is MNHEY and CDR2 is SVGAGI.